Below, one T cell receptor (beta chain) is given with its context. The CDR3 sequence is 17 residues long. CDR1 is SGDLS, CDR2 YYNGEE, per germline. The junction had 8 bases not matched to a gene; V was cut back by 3 bases and J by 2 bases. These data are taken from a study of blood T cell repertoires in COVID-19. Study at large: Samples taken during acute and convalescent COVID-19 were collected in the United States, Italy and Spain. T cells, B-cell-depleted T cells, or PBMCs supplied cDNA or gDNA.

Data came from immunoSEQ multiplex PCR; TCRdb stores just in-frame clones and leaves some out. The sample holds hundreds of thousands of clones, nearly 90% seen once. Sequencing was done on a sample of peripheral blood. The V call is TRBV9, the J call TRBJ2-6; 7 bases map to TRBD1. This TCR derives from a young man with active or convalescent COVID-19. The CDR3 reads CASSATRTGTGANVLTF. As DNA, the CDR3 is TGTGCCAGCAGCGCCACTAGGACAGGCACTGGGGCCAACGTCCTGACTTTC.